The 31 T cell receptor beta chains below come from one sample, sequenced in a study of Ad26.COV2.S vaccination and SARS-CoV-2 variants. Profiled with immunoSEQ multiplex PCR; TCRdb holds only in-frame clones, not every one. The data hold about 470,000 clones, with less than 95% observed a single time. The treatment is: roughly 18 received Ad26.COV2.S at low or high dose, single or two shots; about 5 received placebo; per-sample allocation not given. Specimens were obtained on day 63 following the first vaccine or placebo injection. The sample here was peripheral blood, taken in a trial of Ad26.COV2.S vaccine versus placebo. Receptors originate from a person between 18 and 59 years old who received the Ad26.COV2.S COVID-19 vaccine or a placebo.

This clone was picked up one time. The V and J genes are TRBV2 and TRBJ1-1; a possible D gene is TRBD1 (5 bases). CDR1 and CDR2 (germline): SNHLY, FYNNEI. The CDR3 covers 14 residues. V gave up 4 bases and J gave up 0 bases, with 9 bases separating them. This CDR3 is CASSVGGLNTEAFF. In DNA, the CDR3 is TGTGCCAGCAGTGTTGGGGGGTTGAACACTGAAGCTTTCTTT.

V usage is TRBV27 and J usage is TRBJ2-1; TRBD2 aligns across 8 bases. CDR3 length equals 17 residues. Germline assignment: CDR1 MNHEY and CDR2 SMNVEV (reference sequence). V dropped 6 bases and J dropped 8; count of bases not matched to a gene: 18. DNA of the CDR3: TGTGCCAGCAGCGCTTCCCTTCCGGGACTAGTGGAATATGAGCAGTTCTTC. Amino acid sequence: CASSASLPGLVEYEQFF.

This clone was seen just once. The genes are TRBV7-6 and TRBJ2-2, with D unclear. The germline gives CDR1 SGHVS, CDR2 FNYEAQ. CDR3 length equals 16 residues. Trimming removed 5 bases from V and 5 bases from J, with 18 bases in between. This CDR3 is CASSQEPYALTGELFF. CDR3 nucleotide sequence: TGTGCCAGCAGCCAAGAACCATATGCACTTACCGGGGAGCTGTTTTTT.

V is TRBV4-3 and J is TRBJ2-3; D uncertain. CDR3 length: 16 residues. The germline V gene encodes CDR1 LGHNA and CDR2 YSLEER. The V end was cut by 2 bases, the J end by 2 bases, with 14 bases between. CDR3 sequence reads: CASSQLPVGTTDTQYF. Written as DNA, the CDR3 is TGCGCCAGCAGCCAACTCCCCGTCGGAACCACAGATACGCAGTATTTT.

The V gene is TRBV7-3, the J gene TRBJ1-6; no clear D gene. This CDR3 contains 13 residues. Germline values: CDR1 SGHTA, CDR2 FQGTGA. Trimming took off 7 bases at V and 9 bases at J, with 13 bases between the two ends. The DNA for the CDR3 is TGTGCCAGCACCACCCACTCGGGTTCACCCCTCCACTTT. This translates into CASTTHSGSPLHF.

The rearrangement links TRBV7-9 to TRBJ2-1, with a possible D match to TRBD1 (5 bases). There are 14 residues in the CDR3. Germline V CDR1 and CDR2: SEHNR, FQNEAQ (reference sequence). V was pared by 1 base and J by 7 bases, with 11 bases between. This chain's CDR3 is CASSLEGATNEQFF. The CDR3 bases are TGTGCCAGCAGCTTAGAAGGGGCGACAAATGAGCAGTTCTTC.

Written as DNA, the CDR3 is TGCGCCAGCAGCTTGGAACGGGAGGGCCCCACAGATACGCAGTATTTT. It translates to CASSLEREGPTDTQYF. The chain is built from TRBV5-1 and TRBJ2-3; 8 nucleotides agree with TRBD2. The V segment lost 0 bases and the J segment 2 bases; nucleotides outside the gene matches: 5. From germline, CDR1 is SGHRS and CDR2 YFSETQ. The CDR3 runs to 16 residues. The full variable domain, in which reference TRBV5-1 and TRBJ2-3 provide the parts outside the CDR3, is KAGVTQTPRYLIKTRGQQVTLSCSPISGHRSVSWYQQTPGQGLQFLFEYFSETQRNKGNFPGRFSGRQFSNSRSEMNVSTLELGDSALYLCASSLEREGPTDTQYFGPGTRLTVL.

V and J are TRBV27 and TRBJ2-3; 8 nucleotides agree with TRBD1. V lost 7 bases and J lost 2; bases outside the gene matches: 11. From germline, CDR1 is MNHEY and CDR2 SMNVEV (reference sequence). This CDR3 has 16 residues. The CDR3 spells CASKLTGGVITDTQYF. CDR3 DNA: TGTGCCAGCAAACTAACAGGGGGAGTGATCACAGATACGCAGTATTTT.

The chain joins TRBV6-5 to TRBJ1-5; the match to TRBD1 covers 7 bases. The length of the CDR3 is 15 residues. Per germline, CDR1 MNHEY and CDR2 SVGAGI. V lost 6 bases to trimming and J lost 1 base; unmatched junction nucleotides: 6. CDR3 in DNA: TGTGCCAGCAGGATTGGACAGGACAGCAATCAGCCCCAGCATTTT. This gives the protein CASRIGQDSNQPQHF.

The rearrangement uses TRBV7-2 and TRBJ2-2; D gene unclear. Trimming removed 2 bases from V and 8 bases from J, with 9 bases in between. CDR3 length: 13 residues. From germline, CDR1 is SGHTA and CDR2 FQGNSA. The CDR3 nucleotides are TGTGCCAGCAGCTTAAACATGTTGGGGGAGCTGTTTTTT. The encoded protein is CASSLNMLGELFF.

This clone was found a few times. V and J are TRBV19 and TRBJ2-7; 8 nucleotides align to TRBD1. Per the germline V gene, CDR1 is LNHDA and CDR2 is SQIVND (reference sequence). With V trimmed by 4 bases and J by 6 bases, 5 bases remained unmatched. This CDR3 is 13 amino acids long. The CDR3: CASSTLTGVEQYF. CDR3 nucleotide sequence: TGTGCCAGTAGTACCCTGACAGGGGTCGAGCAGTACTTC.

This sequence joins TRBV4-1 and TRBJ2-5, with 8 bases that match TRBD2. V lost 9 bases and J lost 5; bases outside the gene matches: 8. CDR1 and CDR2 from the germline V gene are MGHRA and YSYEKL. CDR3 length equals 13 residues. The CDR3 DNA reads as TGCGCCAGTTCTCGGGAGGGCTGGGAGACCCAGTACTTC. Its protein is CASSREGWETQYF.

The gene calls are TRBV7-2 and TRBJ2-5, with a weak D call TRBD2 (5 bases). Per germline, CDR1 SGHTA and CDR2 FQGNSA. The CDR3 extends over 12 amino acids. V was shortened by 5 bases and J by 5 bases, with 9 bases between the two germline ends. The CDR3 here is CASSPSGETQYF. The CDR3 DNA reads TGTGCCAGCAGCCCGTCGGGGGAGACCCAGTACTTC.

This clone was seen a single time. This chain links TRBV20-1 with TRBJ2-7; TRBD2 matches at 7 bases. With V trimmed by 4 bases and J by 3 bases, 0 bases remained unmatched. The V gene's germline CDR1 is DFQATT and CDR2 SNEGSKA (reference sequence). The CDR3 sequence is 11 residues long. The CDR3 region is CSATSGYEQYF. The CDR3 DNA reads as TGCAGTGCTACTAGCGGCTACGAGCAGTACTTC.

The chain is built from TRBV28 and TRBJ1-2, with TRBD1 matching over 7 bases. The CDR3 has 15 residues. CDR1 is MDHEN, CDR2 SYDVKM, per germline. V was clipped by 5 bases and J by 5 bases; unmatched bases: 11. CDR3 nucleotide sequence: TGTGCCAGCAGTGGGACGGGACAGCTAGTTTATGGCTACACCTTC. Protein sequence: CASSGTGQLVYGYTF.

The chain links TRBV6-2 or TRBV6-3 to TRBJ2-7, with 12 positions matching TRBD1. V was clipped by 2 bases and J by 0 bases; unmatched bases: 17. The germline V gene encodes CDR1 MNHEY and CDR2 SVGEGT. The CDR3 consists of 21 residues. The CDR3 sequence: CASSYPSPRDRGQRGSYEQYF. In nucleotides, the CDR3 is TGTGCCAGCAGTTACCCGAGCCCCCGGGACAGGGGGCAGCGGGGCTCCTACGAGCAGTACTTC.

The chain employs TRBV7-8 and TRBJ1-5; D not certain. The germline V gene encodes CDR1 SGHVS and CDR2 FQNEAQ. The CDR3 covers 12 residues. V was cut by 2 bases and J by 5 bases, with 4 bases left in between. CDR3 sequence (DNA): TGTGCCAGCAGCTTATGGGATCAGCCCCAGCATTTT. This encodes CASSLWDQPQHF.

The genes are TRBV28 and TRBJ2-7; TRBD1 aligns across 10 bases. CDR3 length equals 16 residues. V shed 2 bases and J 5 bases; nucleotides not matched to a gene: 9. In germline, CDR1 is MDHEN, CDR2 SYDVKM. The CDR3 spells CASSLKTGGIKDEQYF. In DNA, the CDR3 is TGTGCCAGCAGTTTAAAGACAGGGGGCATAAAGGACGAGCAGTACTTC.

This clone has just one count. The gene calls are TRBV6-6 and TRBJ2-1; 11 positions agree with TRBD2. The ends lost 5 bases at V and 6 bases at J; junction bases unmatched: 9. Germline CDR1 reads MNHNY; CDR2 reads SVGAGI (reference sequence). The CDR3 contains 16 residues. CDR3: CASSPLGLAVINEQFF. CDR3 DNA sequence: TGTGCCAGCAGTCCACTGGGACTAGCGGTTATCAATGAGCAGTTCTTC.

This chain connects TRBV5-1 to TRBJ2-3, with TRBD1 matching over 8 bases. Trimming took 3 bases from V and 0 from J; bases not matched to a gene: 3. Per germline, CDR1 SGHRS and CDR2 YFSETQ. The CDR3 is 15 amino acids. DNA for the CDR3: TGCGCCAGCAGCTGGGACAGGATAAGCACAGATACGCAGTATTTT. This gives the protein CASSWDRISTDTQYF.

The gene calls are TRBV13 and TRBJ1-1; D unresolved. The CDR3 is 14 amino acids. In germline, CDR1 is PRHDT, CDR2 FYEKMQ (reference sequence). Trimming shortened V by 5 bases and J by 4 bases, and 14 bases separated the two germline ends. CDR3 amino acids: CASSQAGDTTEAFF. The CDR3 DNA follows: TGTGCCAGCAGCCAAGCCGGAGATACCACTGAAGCTTTCTTT.

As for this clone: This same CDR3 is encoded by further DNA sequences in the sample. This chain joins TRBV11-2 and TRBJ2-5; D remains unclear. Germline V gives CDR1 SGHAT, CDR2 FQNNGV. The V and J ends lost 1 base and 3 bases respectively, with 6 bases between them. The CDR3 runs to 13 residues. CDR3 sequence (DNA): TGTGCCAGCAGCTTAGGAGAAAAAGAGACCCAGTACTTC. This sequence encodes CASSLGEKETQYF. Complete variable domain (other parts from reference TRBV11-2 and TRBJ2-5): EAGVAQSPRYKIIEKRQSVAFWCNPISGHATLYWYQQILGQGPKLLIQFQNNGVVDDSQLPKDRFSAERLKGVDSTLKIQPAKLEDSAVYLCASSLGEKETQYFGPGTRLLVL.

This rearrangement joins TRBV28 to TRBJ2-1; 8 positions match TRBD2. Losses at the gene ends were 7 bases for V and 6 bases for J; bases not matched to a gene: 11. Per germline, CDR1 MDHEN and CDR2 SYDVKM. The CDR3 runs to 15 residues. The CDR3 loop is CASKPPVAGPNEQFF. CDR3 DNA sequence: TGTGCCAGCAAACCCCCAGTAGCGGGGCCCAATGAGCAGTTCTTC.

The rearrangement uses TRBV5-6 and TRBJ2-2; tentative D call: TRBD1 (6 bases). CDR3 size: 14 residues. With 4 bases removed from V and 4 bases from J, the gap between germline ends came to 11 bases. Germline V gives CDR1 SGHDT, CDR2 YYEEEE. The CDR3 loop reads CASSATGSTGELFF. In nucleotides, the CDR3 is TGTGCCAGCAGCGCAACAGGGTCCACCGGGGAGCTGTTTTTT.

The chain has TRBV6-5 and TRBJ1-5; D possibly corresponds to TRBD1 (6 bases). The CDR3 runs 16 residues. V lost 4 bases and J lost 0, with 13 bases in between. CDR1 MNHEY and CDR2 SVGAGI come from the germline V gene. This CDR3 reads CASSSLGGSSNQPQHF. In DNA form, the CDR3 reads TGTGCCAGCAGTTCGCTAGGGGGTAGTAGCAATCAGCCCCAGCATTTT.

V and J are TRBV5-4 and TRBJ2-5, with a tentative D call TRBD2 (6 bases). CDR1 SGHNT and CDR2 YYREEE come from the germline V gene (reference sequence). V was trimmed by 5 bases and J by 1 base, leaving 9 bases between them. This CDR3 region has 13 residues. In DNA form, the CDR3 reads TGTGCCAGCAGTAGCGGCTCCCAAGAGACCCAGTACTTC. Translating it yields CASSSGSQETQYF.

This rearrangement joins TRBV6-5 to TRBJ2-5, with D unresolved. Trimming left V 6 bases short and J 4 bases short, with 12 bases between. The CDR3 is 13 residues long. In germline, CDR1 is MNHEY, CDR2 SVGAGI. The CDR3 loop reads CASRLGLGETQYF. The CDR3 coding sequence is TGTGCCAGCAGGTTGGGGTTGGGAGAGACCCAGTACTTC.

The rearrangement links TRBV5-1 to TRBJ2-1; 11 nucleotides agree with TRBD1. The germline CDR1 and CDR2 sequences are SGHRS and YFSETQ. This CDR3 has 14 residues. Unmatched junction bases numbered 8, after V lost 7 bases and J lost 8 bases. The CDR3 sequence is CASCRPGQGDEQFF. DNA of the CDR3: TGCGCCAGCTGCCGACCGGGACAGGGGGATGAGCAGTTCTTC.

The CDR3, as DNA: TGTGCCAGCACGGCCCCGGGACAGAACACCGGGGAGCTGTTTTTT. It encodes CASTAPGQNTGELFF. The chain is built from TRBV2 and TRBJ2-2, with D possibly matching TRBD1 (6 bases). The length of the CDR3 is 15 residues. V lost 7 bases to trimming and J lost 1 base, with 13 bases between them. In germline, CDR1 is SNHLY, CDR2 FYNNEI.

CDR3: CASSPRSSVGIQETQYF. The CDR3 region has the DNA TGTGCCAGCTCACCACGCTCGAGCGTTGGGATCCAAGAGACCCAGTACTTC. The chain employs TRBV18 and TRBJ2-5, with D hard to call. V shed 1 base and J shed 1 base, with 16 bases lying between them. The CDR3 has 17 residues. The V gene's germline CDR1 is KGHSH and CDR2 LQKENI.

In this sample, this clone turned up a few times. The CDR3 DNA sequence: TGTGCCACCAGCCCGGACAGCTATCAGCCCCAGCATTTT. Amino acids: CATSPDSYQPQHF. This chain joins TRBV24-1 and TRBJ1-5; tentative D call: TRBD1 (6 bases). The CDR3 extends over 13 amino acids. The germline V and J ends were trimmed by 7 bases and 5 bases, with 11 bases remaining between them. Germline lookup yields CDR1 KGHDR and CDR2 SFDVKD.